The rows below give T cell receptor beta chains drawn from one sample of a study of cytomegalovirus exposure and HLA in healthy donors. The table came from immunoSEQ multiplex PCR; TCRdb's copy has only in-frame clones and leaves some out. Of around 200,000 clones in the sample, about four fifths were seen once. The sample comprised PBMCs. These receptors all come from a middle-aged man in good health and CMV-seronegative. CDR3s include the opening cysteine and the closing phenylalanine or tryptophan. Fields, in order: V gene, clone size, D gene, J gene, CDR3 protein, CDR3 DNA. A D gene is named only where the DNA matches it firmly. Expanded clones are given a class, and other clones once, few, many or no size at all.

V gene: TRBV6-1
clone size: few
D gene: TRBD1
J gene: TRBJ1-2
CDR3 protein: CASRTGGRSGYTF
CDR3 DNA: TGTGCCAGCAGGACAGGGGGAAGGTCTGGCTACACCTTC

V gene: TRBV7-3
clone size: NA
D gene: NA
J gene: TRBJ2-2
CDR3 protein: CASSLTVPSAGELFF
CDR3 DNA: TGTGCCAGCAGCTTAACAGTTCCCAGCGCCGGGGAGCTGTTTTTT

V gene: TRBV6-1
clone size: NA
D gene: TRBD1
J gene: TRBJ2-7
CDR3 protein: CASSHDRGSSYEQYF
CDR3 DNA: TGTGCCAGCAGTCATGACAGGGGATCCTCCTACGAGCAGTACTTC

V gene: TRBV5-4
clone size: NA
D gene: TRBD1
J gene: TRBJ1-4
CDR3 protein: CASSSFGTGHEKLFF
CDR3 DNA: TGTGCCAGCAGCTCCTTCGGGACAGGCCATGAAAAACTGTTTTTT

V gene: TRBV7-9
clone size: NA
D gene: TRBD1
J gene: TRBJ2-7
CDR3 protein: CASSLDHVTGGSYEQYF
CDR3 DNA: TGTGCCAGCAGCTTAGATCATGTGACAGGGGGCTCCTACGAGCAGTACTTC

V gene: TRBV7-9
clone size: NA
D gene: TRBD1
J gene: TRBJ1-6
CDR3 protein: CASSGDRDNSPLHF
CDR3 DNA: TGTGCCAGCAGCGGCGACAGGGATAATTCACCCCTCCACTTT

V gene: TRBV4-1
clone size: NA
D gene: NA
J gene: TRBJ2-7
CDR3 protein: CASKIPGTLSSYEQYF
CDR3 DNA: TGCGCCAGCAAGATCCCCGGGACACTGAGCTCCTACGAGCAGTACTTC

V gene: TRBV28
clone size: NA
D gene: TRBD1
J gene: TRBJ1-5
CDR3 protein: CAIGGTGNSNQPQHF
CDR3 DNA: TGTGCCATCGGGGGGACAGGAAATAGCAATCAGCCCCAGCATTTT

V gene: TRBV5-6
clone size: NA
D gene: NA
J gene: TRBJ2-7
CDR3 protein: CASSFGFEQYF
CDR3 DNA: TGTGCCAGCAGCTTCGGGTTCGAGCAGTACTTC

V gene: TRBV9
clone size: NA
D gene: NA
J gene: TRBJ1-6
CDR3 protein: CASSAQGLSSYNSPLHF
CDR3 DNA: TGTGCCAGCAGCGCCCAGGGGCTGAGCTCCTATAATTCACCCCTCCACTTT

V gene: TRBV7-2
clone size: NA
D gene: NA
J gene: TRBJ2-3
CDR3 protein: CASSPSGIGTQYF
CDR3 DNA: TGTGCCAGCAGCCCAAGCGGTATAGGGACGCAGTATTTT

V gene: TRBV4-1
clone size: NA
D gene: TRBD1
J gene: TRBJ2-6
CDR3 protein: CASRLTTGAGANVLTF
CDR3 DNA: TGCGCCAGCAGACTAACAACAGGGGCCGGGGCCAACGTCCTGACTTTC

V gene: TRBV29-1
clone size: NA
D gene: NA
J gene: TRBJ1-1
CDR3 protein: CSHSQLNTEAFF
CDR3 DNA: TGCAGCCACTCTCAACTGAACACTGAAGCTTTCTTT

V gene: TRBV6-5
clone size: NA
D gene: TRBD1
J gene: TRBJ1-2
CDR3 protein: CASSYSGQGEGYTF
CDR3 DNA: TGTGCCAGCAGTTACTCTGGACAGGGTGAAGGCTACACCTTC